Included here is one T cell receptor beta chain sequence, with context. This entry belongs to a study of patients and donors after allogeneic stem cell transplantation. Germline values: CDR1 SQVTM, CDR2 ANQGSEA. This CDR3 has 12 residues. Trimming cost V 5 bases and J 3 bases, with 11 bases left between them. TCRdb ran MiXCR on the RT-PCR reads and lists one entry per CDR3 protein. The sample records 30,000 or so distinct CDR3 sequences, approximately 7% being singletons. This TCR was recovered from a human donor who was either an allogeneic HSCT recipient or a stem cell or donor lymphocyte infusion donor (not recorded which). It is not recorded whose cells these are; they may come from a transplant donor. The genes are TRBV29-1 and TRBJ2-7; D call uncertain. Sequencing input: blood, either unsorted or a sorted T cell fraction (not recorded which). CDR3 residues: CSVLDFHYEQYF. CDR3 DNA: TGCAGCGTTTTGGATTTCCACTACGAGCAGTACTTC.